This T cell receptor (beta chain) was sequenced during a study of cytomegalovirus exposure and HLA in healthy donors. The PCR contained 60 Vbeta and 13 Jbeta primers. Here immunoSEQ multiplex PCR was the method, and the copy in TCRdb shows in-frame clones only, minus some. The sample includes about 140,000 clones, over 60% of them seen just once. Germline assignment: CDR1 SGHKS and CDR2 YYEKEE (reference sequence). The CDR3 has 15 residues. The V and J ends lost 3 bases and 5 bases, in that order; junction bases with no gene match: 8. Sequencing used PBMCs. The receptor was isolated from a male donor in good health and CMV-seropositive. The rearrangement links TRBV5-5 to TRBJ2-7; TRBD1 matches at 10 bases. CDR3 in amino acids: CASSSSGTGDHEQYF. In DNA form, the CDR3 reads TGTGCCAGCAGCTCCTCCGGGACAGGGGACCACGAGCAGTACTTC.